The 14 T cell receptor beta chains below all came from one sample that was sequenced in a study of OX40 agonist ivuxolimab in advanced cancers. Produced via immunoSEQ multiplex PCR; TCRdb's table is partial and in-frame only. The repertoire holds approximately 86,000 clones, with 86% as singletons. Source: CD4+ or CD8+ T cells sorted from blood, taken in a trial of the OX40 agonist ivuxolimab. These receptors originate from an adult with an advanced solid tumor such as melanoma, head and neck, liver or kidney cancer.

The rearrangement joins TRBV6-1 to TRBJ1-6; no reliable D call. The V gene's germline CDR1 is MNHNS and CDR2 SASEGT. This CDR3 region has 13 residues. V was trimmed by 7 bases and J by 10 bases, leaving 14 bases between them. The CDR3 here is CASNDLLGSPLHF. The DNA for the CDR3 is TGTGCCAGCAACGACCTCTTGGGGTCACCCCTCCACTTT.

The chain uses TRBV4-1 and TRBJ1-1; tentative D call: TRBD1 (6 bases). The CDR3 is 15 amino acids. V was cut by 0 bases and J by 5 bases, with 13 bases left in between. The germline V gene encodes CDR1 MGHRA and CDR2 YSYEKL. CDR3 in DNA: TGCGCCAGCAGCCAAGATGGAGGGGGAGGGACTGAAGCTTTCTTT. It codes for CASSQDGGGGTEAFF.

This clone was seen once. The DNA for the CDR3 is TGCGCCAGCAGAGTGGGGGGGCGCCCAGATACGCAGTATTTT. Its translation is CASRVGGRPDTQYF. This chain links TRBV5-1 with TRBJ2-3, with D perhaps matching TRBD2 (7 bases). Germline lookup yields CDR1 SGHRS and CDR2 YFSETQ. V shed 5 bases and J shed 4 bases, with 14 bases lying between them. The CDR3 extends over 14 amino acids.

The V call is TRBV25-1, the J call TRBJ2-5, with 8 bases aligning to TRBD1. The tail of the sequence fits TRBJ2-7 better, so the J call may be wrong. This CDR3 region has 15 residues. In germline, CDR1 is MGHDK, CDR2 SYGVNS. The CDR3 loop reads CASSPYNRGSYEQYF. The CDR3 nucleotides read TGTGCCAGCAGCCCCTATAACAGGGGGTCCTACGAGCAGTACTTC.

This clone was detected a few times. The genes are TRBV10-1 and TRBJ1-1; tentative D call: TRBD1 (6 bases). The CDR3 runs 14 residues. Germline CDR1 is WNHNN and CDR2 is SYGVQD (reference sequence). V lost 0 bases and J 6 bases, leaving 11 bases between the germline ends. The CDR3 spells CASSESRGSAEAFF. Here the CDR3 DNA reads TGCGCCAGCAGTGAGTCGAGGGGGAGCGCTGAAGCTTTCTTT.

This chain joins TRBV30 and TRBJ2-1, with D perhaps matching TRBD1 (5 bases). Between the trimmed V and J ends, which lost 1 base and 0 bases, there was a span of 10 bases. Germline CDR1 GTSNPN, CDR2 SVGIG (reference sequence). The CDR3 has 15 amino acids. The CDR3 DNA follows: TGTGCCTGGAGTGCCCAGGGTAGCTCCTACAATGAGCAGTTCTTC. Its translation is CAWSAQGSSYNEQFF.

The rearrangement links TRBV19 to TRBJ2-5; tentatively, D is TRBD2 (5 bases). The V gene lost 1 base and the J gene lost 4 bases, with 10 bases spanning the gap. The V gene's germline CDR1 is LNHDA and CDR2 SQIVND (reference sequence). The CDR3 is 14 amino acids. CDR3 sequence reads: CASSIVFAGETQYF. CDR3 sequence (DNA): TGTGCCAGTAGTATAGTCTTTGCGGGAGAGACCCAGTACTTC.

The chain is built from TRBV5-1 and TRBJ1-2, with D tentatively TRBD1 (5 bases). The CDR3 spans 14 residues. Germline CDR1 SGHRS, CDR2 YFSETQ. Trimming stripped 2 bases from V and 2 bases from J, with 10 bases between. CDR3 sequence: CASSFSGDNYGYTF. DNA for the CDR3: TGCGCCAGCAGCTTCTCGGGGGACAACTATGGCTACACCTTC.

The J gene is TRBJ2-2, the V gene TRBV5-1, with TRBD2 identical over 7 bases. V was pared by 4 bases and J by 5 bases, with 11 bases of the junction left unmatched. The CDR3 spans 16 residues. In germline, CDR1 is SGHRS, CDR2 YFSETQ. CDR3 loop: CASSAGLSVETGELFF. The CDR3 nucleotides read TGCGCCAGCAGCGCGGGACTAAGTGTAGAAACCGGGGAGCTGTTTTTT.

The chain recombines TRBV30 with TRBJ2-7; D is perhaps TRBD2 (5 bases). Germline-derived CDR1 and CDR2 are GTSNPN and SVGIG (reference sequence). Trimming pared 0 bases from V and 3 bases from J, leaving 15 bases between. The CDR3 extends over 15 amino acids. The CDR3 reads CAWSVGADGIYEQYF. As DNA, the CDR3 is TGTGCCTGGAGTGTCGGAGCGGACGGTATCTACGAGCAGTACTTC.

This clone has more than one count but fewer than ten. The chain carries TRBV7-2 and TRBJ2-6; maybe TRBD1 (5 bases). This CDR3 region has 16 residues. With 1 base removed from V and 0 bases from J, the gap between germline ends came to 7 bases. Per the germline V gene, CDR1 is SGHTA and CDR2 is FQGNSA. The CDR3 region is CASSLGDSSGANVLTF. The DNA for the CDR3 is TGTGCCAGCAGCTTAGGCGACAGCTCTGGGGCCAACGTCCTGACTTTC.

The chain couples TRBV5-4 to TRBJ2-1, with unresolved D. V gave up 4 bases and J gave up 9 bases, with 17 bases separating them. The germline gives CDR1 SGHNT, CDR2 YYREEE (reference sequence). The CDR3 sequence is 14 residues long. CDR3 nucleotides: TGTGCCAGCAGCGGGGAAGGGTTGGAAGTTGAGCAGTTCTTC. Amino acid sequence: CASSGEGLEVEQFF.

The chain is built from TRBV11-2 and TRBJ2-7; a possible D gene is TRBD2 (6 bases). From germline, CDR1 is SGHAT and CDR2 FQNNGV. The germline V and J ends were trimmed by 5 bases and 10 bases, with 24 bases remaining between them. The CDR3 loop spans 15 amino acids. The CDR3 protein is CASSPGRMTRGQQYF. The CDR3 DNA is TGTGCCAGCAGCCCCGGGCGAATGACTAGAGGACAACAGTACTTC.

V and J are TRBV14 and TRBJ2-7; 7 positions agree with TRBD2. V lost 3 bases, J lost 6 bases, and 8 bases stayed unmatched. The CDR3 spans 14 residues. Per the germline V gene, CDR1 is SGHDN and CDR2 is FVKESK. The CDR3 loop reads CASSQGGSYREQYF. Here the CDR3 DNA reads TGTGCCAGCAGCCAGGGAGGGAGTTATCGCGAGCAGTACTTC.